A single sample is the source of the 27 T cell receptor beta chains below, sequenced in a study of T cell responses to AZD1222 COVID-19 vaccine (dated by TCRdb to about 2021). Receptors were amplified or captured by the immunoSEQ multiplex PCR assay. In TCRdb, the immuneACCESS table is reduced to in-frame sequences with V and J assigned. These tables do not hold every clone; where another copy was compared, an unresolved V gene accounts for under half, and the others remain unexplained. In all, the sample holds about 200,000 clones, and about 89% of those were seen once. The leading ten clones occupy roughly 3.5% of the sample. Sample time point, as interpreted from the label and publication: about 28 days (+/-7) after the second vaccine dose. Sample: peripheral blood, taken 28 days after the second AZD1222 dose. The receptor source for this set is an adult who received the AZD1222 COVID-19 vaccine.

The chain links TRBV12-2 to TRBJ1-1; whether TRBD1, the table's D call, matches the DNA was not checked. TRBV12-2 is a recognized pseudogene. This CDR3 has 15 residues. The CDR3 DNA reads TGTGCAAGTCGCTTCGGGGGACAGGGATGGACTGAAGCTTTCTTT. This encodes CASRFGGQGWTEAFF.

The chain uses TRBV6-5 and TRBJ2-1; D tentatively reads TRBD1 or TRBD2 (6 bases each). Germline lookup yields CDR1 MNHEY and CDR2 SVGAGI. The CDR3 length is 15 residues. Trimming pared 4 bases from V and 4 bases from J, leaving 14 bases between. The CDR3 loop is CASSSGGGRYNEQFF. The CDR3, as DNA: TGTGCCAGCAGTTCAGGAGGGGGGCGATACAATGAGCAGTTCTTC.

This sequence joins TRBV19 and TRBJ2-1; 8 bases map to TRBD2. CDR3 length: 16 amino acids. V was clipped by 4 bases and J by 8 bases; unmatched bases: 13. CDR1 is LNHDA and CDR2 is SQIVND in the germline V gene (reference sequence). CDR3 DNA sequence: TGTGCCAGTAGTAAGGTGCCCCAGCGGGAGTTCGATGAGCAGTTCTTC. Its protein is CASSKVPQREFDEQFF.

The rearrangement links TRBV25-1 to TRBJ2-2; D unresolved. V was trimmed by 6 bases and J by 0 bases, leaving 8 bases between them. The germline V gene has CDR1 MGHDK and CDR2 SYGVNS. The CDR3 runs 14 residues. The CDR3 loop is CASRKTSNTGELFF. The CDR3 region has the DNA TGTGCCAGCAGGAAAACTTCGAACACCGGGGAGCTGTTTTTT. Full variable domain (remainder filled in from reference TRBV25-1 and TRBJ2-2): EADIYQTPRYLVIGTGKKITLECSQTMGHDKMYWYQQDPGMELHLIHYSYGVNSTEKGDLSSESTVSRIRTEHFPLTLESARPSHTSQYLCASRKTSNTGELFFGEGSRLTVL.

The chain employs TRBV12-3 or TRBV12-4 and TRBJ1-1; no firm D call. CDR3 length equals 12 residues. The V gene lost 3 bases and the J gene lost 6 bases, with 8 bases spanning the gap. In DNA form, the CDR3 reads TGTGCCAGCAGTTTTAGCGGCGCTGAAGCTTTCTTT. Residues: CASSFSGAEAFF.

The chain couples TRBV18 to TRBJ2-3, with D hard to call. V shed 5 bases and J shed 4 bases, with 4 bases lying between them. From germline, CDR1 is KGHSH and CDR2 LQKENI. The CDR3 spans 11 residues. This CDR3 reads CASSSADTQYF. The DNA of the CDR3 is TGTGCCAGCTCAAGCGCAGATACGCAGTATTTT.

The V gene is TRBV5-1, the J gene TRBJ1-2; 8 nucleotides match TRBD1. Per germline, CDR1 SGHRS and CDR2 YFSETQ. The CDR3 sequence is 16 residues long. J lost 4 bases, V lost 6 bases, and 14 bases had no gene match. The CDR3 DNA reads TGCGCCAGCACCACCCGGACAGGGTCCGGGGGCTATGGCTACACCTTC. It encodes CASTTRTGSGGYGYTF.

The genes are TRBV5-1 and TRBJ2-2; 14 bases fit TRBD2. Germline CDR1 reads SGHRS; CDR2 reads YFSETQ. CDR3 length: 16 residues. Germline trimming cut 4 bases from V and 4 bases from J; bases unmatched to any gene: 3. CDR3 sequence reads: CASSGGTSGSTGELFF. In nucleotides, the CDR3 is TGCGCCAGCAGCGGCGGGACTAGCGGGAGCACCGGGGAGCTGTTTTTT.

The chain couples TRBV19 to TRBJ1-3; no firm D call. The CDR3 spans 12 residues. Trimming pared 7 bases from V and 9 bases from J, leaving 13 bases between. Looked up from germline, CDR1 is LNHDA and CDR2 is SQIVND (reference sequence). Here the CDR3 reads CASNDSGRTIYF. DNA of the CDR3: TGTGCCAGTAACGACTCCGGTCGCACCATATATTTT.

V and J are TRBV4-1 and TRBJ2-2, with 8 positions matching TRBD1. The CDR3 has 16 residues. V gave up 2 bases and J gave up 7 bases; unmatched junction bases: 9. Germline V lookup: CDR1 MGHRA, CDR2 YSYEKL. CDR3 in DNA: TGCGCCAGCAGCCAATACGCAGGGGGCGCGGACGGGGAGCTGTTTTTT. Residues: CASSQYAGGADGELFF.

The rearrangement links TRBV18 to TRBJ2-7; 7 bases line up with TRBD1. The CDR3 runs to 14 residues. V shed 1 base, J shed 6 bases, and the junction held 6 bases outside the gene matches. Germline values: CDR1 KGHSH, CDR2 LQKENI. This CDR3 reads CASSPQRDSTEQYF. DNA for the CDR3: TGTGCCAGCTCACCACAACGGGACAGCACCGAGCAGTACTTC.

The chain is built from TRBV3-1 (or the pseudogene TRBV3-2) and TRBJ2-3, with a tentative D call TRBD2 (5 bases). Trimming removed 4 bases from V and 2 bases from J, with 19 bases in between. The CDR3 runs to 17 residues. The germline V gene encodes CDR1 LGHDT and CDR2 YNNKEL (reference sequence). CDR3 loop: CASSRQALAGVTDTQYF. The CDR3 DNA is TGTGCCAGCAGCCGCCAGGCTCTAGCAGGTGTCACAGATACGCAGTATTTT.

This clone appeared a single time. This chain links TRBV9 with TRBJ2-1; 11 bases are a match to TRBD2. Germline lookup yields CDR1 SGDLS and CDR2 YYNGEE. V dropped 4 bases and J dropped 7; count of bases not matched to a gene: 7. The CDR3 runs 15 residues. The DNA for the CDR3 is TGTGCCAGCAGCTTCGATAGCGGGAGGGCGAATGAGCAGTTCTTC. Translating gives CASSFDSGRANEQFF.

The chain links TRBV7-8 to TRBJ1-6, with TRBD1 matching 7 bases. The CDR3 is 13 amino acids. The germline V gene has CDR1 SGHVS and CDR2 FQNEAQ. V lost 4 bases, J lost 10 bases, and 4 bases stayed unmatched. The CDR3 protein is CASSSQGDSPLHF. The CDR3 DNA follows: TGTGCCAGCAGCTCCCAGGGGGACTCACCCCTCCACTTT.

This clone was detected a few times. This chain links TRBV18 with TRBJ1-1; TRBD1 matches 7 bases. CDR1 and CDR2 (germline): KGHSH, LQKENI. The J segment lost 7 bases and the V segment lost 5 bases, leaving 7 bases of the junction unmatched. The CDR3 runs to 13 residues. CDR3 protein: CASSEIRDSEAFF. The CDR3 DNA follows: TGTGCCAGCTCAGAAATCCGGGACAGTGAAGCTTTCTTT. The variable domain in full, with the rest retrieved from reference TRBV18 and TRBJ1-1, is NAGVMQNPRHLVRRRGQEARLRCSPMKGHSHVYWYRQLPEEGLKFMVYLQKENIIDESGMPKERFSAEFPKEGPSILRIQQVVRGDSAAYFCASSEIRDSEAFFGQGTRLTVV.

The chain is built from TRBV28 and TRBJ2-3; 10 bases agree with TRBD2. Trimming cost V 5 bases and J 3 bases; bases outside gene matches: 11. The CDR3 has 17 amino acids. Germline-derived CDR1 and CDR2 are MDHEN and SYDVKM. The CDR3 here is CASSPSIAGGWTDTQYF. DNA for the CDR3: TGTGCCAGCAGTCCTTCTATAGCGGGAGGTTGGACAGATACGCAGTATTTT. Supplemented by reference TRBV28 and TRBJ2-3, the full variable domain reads DVKVTQSSRYLVKRTGEKVFLECVQDMDHENMFWYRQDPGLGLRLIYFSYDVKMKEKGDIPEGYSVSREKKERFSLILESASTNQTSMYLCASSPSIAGGWTDTQYFGPGTRLTVL.

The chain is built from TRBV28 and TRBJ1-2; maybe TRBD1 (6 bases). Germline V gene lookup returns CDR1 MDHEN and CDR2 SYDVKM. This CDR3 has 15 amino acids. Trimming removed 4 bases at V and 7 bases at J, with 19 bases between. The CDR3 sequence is CASSSTGIGFRGYTF. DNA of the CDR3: TGTGCCAGCAGTTCGACAGGAATCGGGTTTCGTGGCTACACCTTC.

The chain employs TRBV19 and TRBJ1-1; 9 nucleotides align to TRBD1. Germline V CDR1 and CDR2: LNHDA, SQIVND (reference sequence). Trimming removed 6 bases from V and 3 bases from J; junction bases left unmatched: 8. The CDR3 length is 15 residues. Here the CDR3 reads CASRPITGGHTEAFF. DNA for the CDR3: TGTGCCAGTAGACCGATAACAGGGGGCCACACTGAAGCTTTCTTT.

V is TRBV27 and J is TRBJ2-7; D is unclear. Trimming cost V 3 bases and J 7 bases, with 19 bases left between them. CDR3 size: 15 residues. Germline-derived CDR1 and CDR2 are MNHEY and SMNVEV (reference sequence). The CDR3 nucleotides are TGTGCCAGCAGTTTTGTTTTGGCAGGTAGGGTTGAGCAGTACTTC. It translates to CASSFVLAGRVEQYF.

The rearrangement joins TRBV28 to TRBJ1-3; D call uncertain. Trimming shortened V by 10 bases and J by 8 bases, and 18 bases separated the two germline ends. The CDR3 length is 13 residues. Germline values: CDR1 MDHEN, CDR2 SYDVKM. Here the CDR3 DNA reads TGTGCCACCGGTTTGAGGGATAGGCACACCATATATTTT. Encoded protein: CATGLRDRHTIYF. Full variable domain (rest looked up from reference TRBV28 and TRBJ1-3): DVKVTQSSRYLVKRTGEKVFLECVQDMDHENMFWYRQDPGLGLRLIYFSYDVKMKEKGDIPEGYSVSREKKERFSLILESASTNQTSMYLCATGLRDRHTIYFGEGSWLTVV.

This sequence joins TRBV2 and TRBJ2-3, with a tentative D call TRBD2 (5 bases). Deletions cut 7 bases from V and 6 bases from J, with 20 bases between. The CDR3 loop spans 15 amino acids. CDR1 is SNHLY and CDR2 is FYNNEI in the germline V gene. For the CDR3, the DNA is TGTGCCAGCACCCCACTAGTTGGCCAGCGGGATACGCAGTATTTT. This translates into CASTPLVGQRDTQYF.

DNA of the CDR3: TGTGCCTGGAGTGCCCTGGCGGGAGGGCCCCACAATGAGCAGTTCTTC. It specifies CAWSALAGGPHNEQFF. The V call is TRBV30, the J call TRBJ2-1; TRBD2 aligns across 9 bases. Germline loops: CDR1 GTSNPN, CDR2 SVGIG (reference sequence). V was pared by 1 base and J by 5 bases, with 9 bases of the junction left unmatched. The CDR3 has 16 residues.

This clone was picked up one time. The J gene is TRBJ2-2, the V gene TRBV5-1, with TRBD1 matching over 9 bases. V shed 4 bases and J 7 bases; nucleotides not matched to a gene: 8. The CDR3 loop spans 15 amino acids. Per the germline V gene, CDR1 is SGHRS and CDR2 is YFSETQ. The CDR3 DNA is TGCGCCAGCAGCGCCAGGACAGGGGTAGGCGGGGAGCTGTTTTTT. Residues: CASSARTGVGGELFF.

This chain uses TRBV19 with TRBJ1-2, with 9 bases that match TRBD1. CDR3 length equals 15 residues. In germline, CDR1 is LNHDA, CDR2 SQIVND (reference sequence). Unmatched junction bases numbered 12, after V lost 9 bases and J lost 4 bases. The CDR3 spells CASYGSRDRAYGYTF. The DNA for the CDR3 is TGTGCCAGCTACGGATCCCGGGACAGGGCCTATGGCTACACCTTC.

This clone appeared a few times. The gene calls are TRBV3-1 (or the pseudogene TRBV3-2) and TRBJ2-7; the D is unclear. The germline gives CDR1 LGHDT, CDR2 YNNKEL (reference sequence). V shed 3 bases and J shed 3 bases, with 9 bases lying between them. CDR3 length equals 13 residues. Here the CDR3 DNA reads TGTGCCAGCAGCCAGGGATTCTTCTACGAGCAGTACTTC. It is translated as CASSQGFFYEQYF.

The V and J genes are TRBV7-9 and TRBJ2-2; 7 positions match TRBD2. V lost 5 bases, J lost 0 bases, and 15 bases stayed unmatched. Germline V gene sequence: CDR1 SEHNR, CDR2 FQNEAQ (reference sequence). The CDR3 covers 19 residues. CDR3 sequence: CASSRLLISGRPNTGELFF. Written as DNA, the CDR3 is TGTGCCAGCAGCCGACTTTTGATTAGCGGGCGGCCGAACACCGGGGAGCTGTTTTTT.

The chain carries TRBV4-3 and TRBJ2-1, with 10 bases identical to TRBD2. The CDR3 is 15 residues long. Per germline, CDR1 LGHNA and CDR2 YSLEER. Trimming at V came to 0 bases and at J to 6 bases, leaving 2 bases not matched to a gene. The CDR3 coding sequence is TGCGCCAGCAGCCAAGACCTAGCGGGAGCCAATGAGCAGTTCTTC. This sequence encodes CASSQDLAGANEQFF.